The TCR beta chain described here comes from a study of cytomegalovirus exposure and HLA in healthy donors. Whole-study results and caveats: Usually a TCR sequence was rare, but some public TCRs were found in many donors.

Worth noting for this clone: What it recognizes is unknown.

The CDR3 length is 18 residues. The junction had 14 bases not matched to a gene; V was cut back by 3 bases and J by 4 bases. The germline CDR1 and CDR2 sequences are SGHDT and YYEEEE. The table came from immunoSEQ multiplex PCR; TCRdb's copy has only in-frame clones and leaves some out. Of 150,000 to 200,000 clones listed, around nine tenths are singletons. The sequence was collected from a woman in her twenties or thirties in good health and CMV-seronegative. This chain uses TRBV5-6 with TRBJ2-2, with 8 bases that match TRBD1. Sequencing was carried out using PBMCs. The CDR3 sequence: CASSSTPGGAGSTGELFF. Written as DNA, the CDR3 is TGTGCCAGCAGCTCCACTCCAGGGGGCGCGGGAAGCACCGGGGAGCTGTTTTTT.